The 10 T cell receptor beta chains given below trace back to one sample, sequenced in a study of early T cells in non-severe SARS-CoV-2 infection. MiXCR, run by TCRdb on the 5' RACE reads, gives a single entry per CDR3 protein. The sample yields 55,000 or so distinct CDR3 sequences, approximately 6% seen once. The sample comprised whole blood. These TCRs come from an adult who was a healthcare worker with PCR-confirmed SARS-CoV-2 infection or an uninfected control (not recorded which).

This clonotype has ten or more counts. V usage is TRBV30 and J usage is TRBJ2-3; D uncertain. Germline loops: CDR1 GTSNPN, CDR2 SVGIG (reference sequence). V lost 3 bases and J 0 bases, leaving 4 bases between the germline ends. This CDR3 has 12 amino acids. The DNA of the CDR3 is TGTGCCTGGAGCGGGAGCACAGATACGCAGTATTTT. Its protein product is CAWSGSTDTQYF.

The chain recombines TRBV7-2 with TRBJ2-7; TRBD2 is a possible D gene (5 bases). The CDR3 is 14 amino acids. V was shortened by 1 base and J by 3 bases, with 10 bases between the two germline ends. The germline V gene encodes CDR1 SGHTA and CDR2 FQGNSA. This CDR3 is CASSLGRGVYEQYF. CDR3 sequence (DNA): TGTGCCAGCAGCTTAGGCCGGGGAGTCTACGAGCAGTACTTC.

This clonotype was recorded at least ten times. The rearrangement joins TRBV6-5 to TRBJ2-3, with TRBD1 matching over 8 bases. V lost 6 bases, J lost 3 bases, and 11 bases stayed unmatched. The CDR3 is made up of 16 amino acids. CDR1 and CDR2 (germline): MNHEY, SVGAGI. CDR3 protein: CASSTTRGLRTDTQYF. The DNA for the CDR3 is TGTGCCAGCAGCACAACCAGGGGGCTGAGGACAGATACGCAGTATTTT.

Worth noting for this clonotype: An end of the junction does not agree with germline; a read error may underlie this. V usage is TRBV5-4 and J usage is TRBJ1-2, with D tentatively TRBD1 (6 bases). This CDR3 comprises 14 residues. Germline CDR1 SGHNT, CDR2 YYREEE (reference sequence). In nucleotides, the CDR3 is TGTGTCAGCAGCTCCTCCACAGGGATCTATGGCTACACCTTC. Its translation is CVSSSSTGIYGYTF.

The rearrangement uses TRBV2 and TRBJ2-7, with a tentative D call TRBD2 (6 bases). The CDR3 length is 13 residues. The V gene lost 3 bases and the J gene lost 6 bases, with 12 bases spanning the gap. From germline, CDR1 is SNHLY and CDR2 FYNNEI. CDR3 sequence (DNA): TGTGCCAGCAGTGAGAGGGAGGTCAGCGAGCAGTACTTC. It yields the protein CASSEREVSEQYF. The full variable domain, completed using reference TRBV2 and TRBJ2-7, is EPEVTQTPSHQVTQMGQEVILRCVPISNHLYFYWYRQILGQKVEFLVSFYNNEISEKSEIFDDQFSVERPDGSNFTLKIRSTKLEDSAMYFCASSEREVSEQYFGPGTRLTVT.

A note on this clonotype: A much more abundant neighbour one base away suggests this may be a read error. The V call is TRBV7-6, the J call TRBJ1-3; 7 bases align to TRBD1. CDR1 and CDR2 (germline): SGHVS, FNYEAQ. CDR3 size: 15 residues. The CDR3 reads CASSLAGGGPDTICF. The CDR3, as DNA: TGTGCCAGCAGCTTAGCCGGAGGGGGCCCGGACACCATATGTTTT.

This clonotype was counted many times. The chain joins TRBV6-5 to TRBJ1-6, with 8 positions matching TRBD1. Trimming cost V 6 bases and J 3 bases; bases outside gene matches: 7. Germline CDR1 MNHEY, CDR2 SVGAGI. The CDR3 spans 16 residues. DNA for the CDR3: TGTGCCAGCAGCCGCCCCGGACAGGGCTATAATTCACCCCTCCACTTT. Translated: CASSRPGQGYNSPLHF.

The rearrangement links TRBV7-2 to TRBJ2-3, with 14 nucleotides matching TRBD2. Germline V CDR1 and CDR2: SGHTA, FQGNSA. This CDR3 is 18 amino acids long. The junction had 10 bases not matched to a gene; V was cut back by 5 bases and J by 3 bases. The CDR3 nucleotides are TGTGCCAGCAGCCGAGGGCTGACTAGCGGGGGGGCTACAGATACGCAGTATTTT. Translating it yields CASSRGLTSGGATDTQYF.

The J gene is TRBJ2-2, the V gene TRBV7-2, with 13 bases lining up with TRBD2. The junction had 6 bases not matched to a gene; V was cut back by 5 bases and J by 0 bases. The V gene's germline CDR1 is SGHTA and CDR2 FQGNSA. This CDR3 comprises 18 residues. For the CDR3, the DNA is TGTGCCAGCAGCACAGGGACTAGCGGGGATCCGAACACCGGGGAGCTGTTTTTT. This encodes CASSTGTSGDPNTGELFF.

This clonotype was seen a few times. The chain couples TRBV13 to TRBJ2-3; 8 bases are shared with TRBD2. V lost 5 bases, J lost 0 bases, and 10 bases stayed unmatched. CDR3 length: 17 residues. Germline CDR1 PRHDT, CDR2 FYEKMQ (reference sequence). The CDR3 sequence is CASSTRGAGASTDTQYF. The CDR3 DNA follows: TGTGCCAGCAGCACCCGAGGAGCGGGGGCCAGCACAGATACGCAGTATTTT.